A selection of T cell receptor beta chains follows, all from one sample in a study of cytomegalovirus exposure and HLA in healthy donors. TCRdb's copy holds only in-frame clones and misses some; the assay was immunoSEQ multiplex PCR. Counted here are some 250,000 clones, 90% occurring once; the ten biggest clones make up 3% to 3.5%. The sequenced material came from PBMCs. The receptors originated from a woman in her twenties or thirties in good health and CMV-seronegative. Both conserved end residues are part of each CDR3. D genes are given only for firm matches. Size is omitted from some rows. Given values are once, few, many or a class for expanded clones.

cdr3_aa	cdr3_nt	clone_size	j_call	d_call	v_call	cdr3_length
CASSPGGTGGETQYF	TGCGCCAGCAGCCCCGGAGGTACAGGGGGAGAGACCCAGTACTTC	-	TRBJ2-5	TRBD1	TRBV5-1	15
CASSPPPLATDTQYF	TGTGCCAGCTCACCACCTCCACTAGCGACAGATACGCAGTATTTT	-	TRBJ2-3	TRBD2	TRBV18	15
CASTSGGGMETQYF	TGTGCCAGCACCTCCGGAGGAGGGATGGAGACCCAGTACTTC	-	TRBJ2-5	-	TRBV5-4	14
CASSSTVTDTQYF	TGTGCCAGCAGTTCGACAGTTACAGATACGCAGTATTTT	-	TRBJ2-3	-	TRBV6-5	13
CASSWGVSQNIQYF	TGTGCCAGCAGCTGGGGAGTTTCACAAAACATTCAGTACTTC	-	TRBJ2-4	-	TRBV13	14
CASSDLLRAPDTQYF	TGTGCCAGCAGTGACTTACTACGAGCACCAGATACGCAGTATTTT	-	TRBJ2-3	-	TRBV6-4	15
CASSAILAGFNEQFF	TGTGCCAGCAGCGCCATACTAGCGGGATTTAATGAGCAGTTCTTC	-	TRBJ2-1	TRBD2	TRBV9	15
CSVDLPGYQETQYF	TGCAGCGTGGACCTCCCGGGGTACCAAGAGACCCAGTACTTC	-	TRBJ2-5	-	TRBV29-1	14
CASGTGNTGELFF	TGTGCCAGCGGGACAGGGAACACCGGGGAGCTGTTTTTT	once	TRBJ2-2	TRBD1	TRBV2	13
CSVDGTSGTIGADTQYF	TGCAGCGTTGATGGTACTAGCGGGACGATTGGCGCAGATACGCAGTATTTT	-	TRBJ2-3	TRBD2	TRBV29-1	17
CASSLRTGTRGELFF	TGTGCCAGCAGCTTACGGACAGGCACACGGGGGGAGCTGTTTTTT	-	TRBJ2-2	TRBD1	TRBV11-2	15
CASSESPTASGNTIYF	TGTGCCAGCAGCGAAAGTCCTACCGCCTCTGGAAACACCATATATTTT	-	TRBJ1-3	-	TRBV9	16